This TCR beta chain stems from a study of OX40 agonist ivuxolimab in advanced cancers. Study-wide background: It was permissible to have had prior anti-PD-1, anti-PD-L1 or anti-CTLA-4 therapy, and around 40% had some.

Data came from immunoSEQ multiplex PCR; TCRdb stores just in-frame clones and leaves some out. This table has some 49,000 clones, roughly 85% appearing once. As for this clone: The antigen is not known.

The study's findings and limits: Partial responders at 0.1-3.0 mg/kg had among the lowest clonal expansion. Nonresponders, in some cases, also had low normalized T-cell clonal expansion.

The TCR was taken from an adult with an advanced solid tumor such as melanoma, head and neck, liver or kidney cancer. The sample here was CD4+ or CD8+ T cells sorted from blood, taken in a trial of the OX40 agonist ivuxolimab.

The CDR3 sequence is CATSRGTSGDNEQFF. The CDR3 nucleotides read TGTGCCACCAGCAGAGGGACTAGCGGGGACAATGAGCAGTTCTTC. The chain combines TRBV15 with TRBJ2-1; 12 nucleotides match TRBD2. The germline V gene encodes CDR1 LNHNV and CDR2 YYDKDF (reference sequence). Germline trimming cut 1 base from V and 5 bases from J; bases unmatched to any gene: 0. This CDR3 is built from 15 residues.